This TCR beta chain is from a study of blood T cells in healthy people across ages. General study findings and limits: Per million T cells, TCR beta diversity dropped roughly linearly as age increased.

The table lists this clonotype with a few counts. Its antigen remains unknown. The V and J ends lost 4 bases and 2 bases respectively, with 23 bases between them. The CDR3 has 18 amino acids. Looked up from germline, CDR1 is SGHTA and CDR2 is FQGNSA. The authors ran a second PCR of roughly 6 to 12 cycles using a sample-barcoded 5' primer and a J-beta primer mix. Researchers report that each sample yielded at least 2.5 million CDR3-containing paired-end reads. Using its own MiXCR run on the 5' RACE reads, TCRdb lists one record per CDR3 protein. This table holds over 600,000 distinct CDR3 sequences, around 41% found once. Drawn from each donor were around 10 milliliters of peripheral blood. Every sample yielded at least 6.5 million isolated PBMCs.

This sequence was found in an elderly man in good health. The sequenced sample was blood. The rearrangement uses TRBV7-2 and TRBJ2-5; D is perhaps TRBD2 (7 bases). The DNA of the CDR3 is TGTGCCAGCAGCTCCGGTCTGGGGGGGCAGCCCAGGCAAGAGACCCAGTACTTC. Amino acids: CASSSGLGGQPRQETQYF.